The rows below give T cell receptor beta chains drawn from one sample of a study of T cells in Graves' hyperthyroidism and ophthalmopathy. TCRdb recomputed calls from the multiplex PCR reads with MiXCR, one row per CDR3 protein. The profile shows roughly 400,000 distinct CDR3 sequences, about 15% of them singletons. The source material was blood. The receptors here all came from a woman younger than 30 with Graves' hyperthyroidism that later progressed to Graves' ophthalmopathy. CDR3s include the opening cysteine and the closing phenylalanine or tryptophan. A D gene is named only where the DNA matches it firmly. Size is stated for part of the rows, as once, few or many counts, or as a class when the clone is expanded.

DNA: TGCGCCAGCAGCCCCGGTCGTTCCCGGGCCGAGCAGTACTTC
CDR3: CASSPGRSRAEQYF
V: TRBV5-1
size: many
J: TRBJ2-7
D: NA

DNA: TGCGCCAGCAGTGCGGGACCCCAGGAGACCCAGCACTTC
CDR3: CASSAGPQETQHF
V: TRBV4-1
size: NA
J: TRBJ2-5
D: NA

DNA: TGTGCCAGCAGCTCACTTAGCGGGAGGGCCGCCTACGAGCAGTACTTC
CDR3: CASSSLSGRAAYEQYF
V: TRBV11-2
size: many
J: TRBJ2-7
D: TRBD2

DNA: TGTGCCAGCAGCTCCCTGGGGGGGGAAAAACTGTTTTTT
CDR3: CASSSLGGEKLFF
V: TRBV7-9
size: NA
J: TRBJ1-4
D: NA

DNA: TGCGCCAGCAGCTTGCTAAGCGGGAGTGAAGAGACCCAGTACTTC
CDR3: CASSLLSGSEETQYF
V: TRBV5-1
size: NA
J: TRBJ2-5
D: TRBD2

DNA: TGTGCCAGTCATACCCTAGCGGGAGGGCCCCGGAATGAGCAGTTCTTC
CDR3: CASHTLAGGPRNEQFF
V: TRBV30
size: NA
J: TRBJ2-1
D: TRBD2

DNA: TGTGCCACCGCTAGCGGGAGTTCCTACAATGAGCAGTTCTTC
CDR3: CATASGSSYNEQFF
V: TRBV6-1
size: NA
J: TRBJ2-1
D: TRBD2

DNA: TGTGCCAGCAAGCGGACGGCTTACCCCTACGAGCAGTACTTC
CDR3: CASKRTAYPYEQYF
V: TRBV27
size: NA
J: TRBJ2-7
D: NA

DNA: TGTGCCAGCAGCCGGAGACAGGATCAGCCCCAGCATTTT
CDR3: CASSRRQDQPQHF
V: TRBV3-1
size: many
J: TRBJ1-5
D: NA

DNA: TGTGCCAGCAGCTTAGATGAGTTGGGACCCGGGACCGGGGAGCTGTTTTTT
CDR3: CASSLDELGPGTGELFF
V: TRBV7-8
size: many
J: TRBJ2-2
D: NA

DNA: TGTGCCAGCAGCTCCGCCTGGGGGGGCGCAACCGGGGAGCTGTTTTTT
CDR3: CASSSAWGGATGELFF
V: TRBV7-3
size: NA
J: TRBJ2-2
D: NA

DNA: TGTGCCAGCAGTTACTCGAATAGTAGGTCTTCGCCCCAGCATTTT
CDR3: CASSYSNSRSSPQHF
V: TRBV6-5
size: many
J: TRBJ1-5
D: NA

DNA: TGTGCCAGCACCGACAGGTTTGAAGCTTTCTTT
CDR3: CASTDRFEAFF
V: TRBV6-2/TRBV6-3
size: many
J: TRBJ1-1
D: NA

DNA: TGTGCCAGCAGTTCCATAAATGAGCAGTTCTTC
CDR3: CASSSINEQFF
V: TRBV6-2/TRBV6-3
size: many
J: TRBJ2-1
D: NA

DNA: TGCGCCAGCAGCTATCGAACAGGGAACACCGGGGAGCTGTTTTTT
CDR3: CASSYRTGNTGELFF
V: TRBV5-1
size: NA
J: TRBJ2-2
D: NA

DNA: TGTGCCAGCAGGTCCGTCCGGTCAACTAATGAAAAACTGTTTTTT
CDR3: CASRSVRSTNEKLFF
V: TRBV11-2
size: many
J: TRBJ1-4
D: NA

DNA: TGTGCCAGCAGTAAGGGGACTAGCCGAGAGACCCAGTACTTC
CDR3: CASSKGTSRETQYF
V: TRBV27
size: many
J: TRBJ2-5
D: TRBD2

DNA: TGCAGTGCTAGAGGACCCGCCCAGCCCGCCAACTACGAGCAGTACTTC
CDR3: CSARGPAQPANYEQYF
V: TRBV20-1
size: many
J: TRBJ2-7
D: NA

DNA: TGTGCCAGCAGTTTTACTAGCGGGAGTGTGGGCAATGAGCAGTTCTTC
CDR3: CASSFTSGSVGNEQFF
V: TRBV5-6
size: NA
J: TRBJ2-1
D: TRBD2

DNA: TGTGCCTGGAGCGTAGTAAGGAATGAGCAGTTCTTC
CDR3: CAWSVVRNEQFF
V: TRBV30
size: many
J: TRBJ2-1
D: NA

DNA: TGTGCCAGCAGCCCCCGCAGCCGTGGCGGCTCCTATAATTCACCCCTCCACTTT
CDR3: CASSPRSRGGSYNSPLHF
V: TRBV7-8
size: few
J: TRBJ1-6
D: NA

DNA: TGTGCCACCAGTAGGACAGGGGGCCTTTGGGAGACCCAGTACTTC
CDR3: CATSRTGGLWETQYF
V: TRBV24-1
size: many
J: TRBJ2-5
D: TRBD1

DNA: TGTGCCAGCAGGCGGACGGCCAAGAGCTCCTACAATGAGCAGTTCTTC
CDR3: CASRRTAKSSYNEQFF
V: TRBV27
size: many
J: TRBJ2-1
D: NA

DNA: TGTGCCAGCAGCAGGGGGCGAAGGAACTACAATGAGCAGTTCTTC
CDR3: CASSRGRRNYNEQFF
V: TRBV7-9
size: NA
J: TRBJ2-1
D: TRBD1

DNA: TGTGCCAGCAGCCAGATTAGCGGGAGGGCCGGTGGCGGGGAGCTGTTTTTT
CDR3: CASSQISGRAGGGELFF
V: TRBV7-6
size: once
J: TRBJ2-2
D: TRBD2

DNA: TGCAGTGGACAGGGGTTGGGAGGCTCTGAAGCTTTCTTT
CDR3: CSGQGLGGSEAFF
V: TRBV20-1
size: few
J: TRBJ1-1
D: TRBD1

DNA: TGTGCCAGCAGTTTTGGCAGGAGGGAGACCCAGTACTTC
CDR3: CASSFGRRETQYF
V: TRBV12-3/TRBV12-4
size: many
J: TRBJ2-5
D: NA

DNA: TGTGCCAGCAGCTTAGAAGGGACAGTTGAAGCTTTCTTT
CDR3: CASSLEGTVEAFF
V: TRBV13
size: many
J: TRBJ1-1
D: TRBD1

DNA: TGTGCCAGCGGAGACGGGGACACCCTACACACTAACTATGGCTACACCTTC
CDR3: CASGDGDTLHTNYGYTF
V: TRBV7-8
size: many
J: TRBJ1-2
D: NA

DNA: TGCAGCGTTGAAGTTGGGACAGGGCCCGAGCAGTACTTC
CDR3: CSVEVGTGPEQYF
V: TRBV29-1
size: many
J: TRBJ2-7
D: TRBD1

DNA: TGTGCCATCAGTGACCAGGTGGCGGGAGATGAGCAGTTCTTC
CDR3: CAISDQVAGDEQFF
V: TRBV10-3
size: many
J: TRBJ2-1
D: TRBD2

DNA: TGCGCCAGCAGCTTGCCAGTACGACCGTTGAATCTCAATGAGCAGTTCTTC
CDR3: CASSLPVRPLNLNEQFF
V: TRBV5-1
size: many
J: TRBJ2-1
D: NA

DNA: TGTGCCAGCACCTCAGGGACATACGAGCAGTACTTC
CDR3: CASTSGTYEQYF
V: TRBV2
size: many
J: TRBJ2-7
D: NA

DNA: TGTGCCAGCAGTTATCTATACACGGCGAGGGGACAGTTAAGGAATATGCATGGCTACACCTTC
CDR3: CASSYLYTARGQLRNMHGYTF
V: TRBV6-1
size: many
J: TRBJ1-2
D: TRBD1

DNA: TGTGCCAGCAGTCCATTTCCGGGACGTAATTCACCCCTCCACTTT
CDR3: CASSPFPGRNSPLHF
V: TRBV2
size: many
J: TRBJ1-6
D: NA

DNA: TGTGCCAGCAGGTGGACGGGAGGCAATCAGCCCCAGCATTTT
CDR3: CASRWTGGNQPQHF
V: TRBV28
size: many
J: TRBJ1-5
D: NA

DNA: TGTGCCAGCAACCCACTCTGGAAGGTGTCCCCTTGGAATGAGCAGTTCTTC
CDR3: CASNPLWKVSPWNEQFF
V: TRBV12-3/TRBV12-4
size: few
J: TRBJ2-1
D: NA

DNA: TGTGCCAGCAGTTACTTGGCGGGAGCTGCAAATGAGCAGTTCTTC
CDR3: CASSYLAGAANEQFF
V: TRBV6-2/TRBV6-3
size: few
J: TRBJ2-1
D: TRBD2

DNA: TGTGCCAGCAGTTACCTCTACAGGGGGGCGAGCACTGAAGCTTTCTTT
CDR3: CASSYLYRGASTEAFF
V: TRBV6-6
size: many
J: TRBJ1-1
D: TRBD1

DNA: TGTGCCAGCAGAAAGGGGCATAATTCACCCCTCCACTTT
CDR3: CASRKGHNSPLHF
V: TRBV6-2/TRBV6-3
size: NA
J: TRBJ1-6
D: NA

DNA: TGCGCCAGCAGCCCGGGACAGGCCTCCTACAATGAGCAGTTCTTC
CDR3: CASSPGQASYNEQFF
V: TRBV5-1
size: NA
J: TRBJ2-1
D: TRBD1

DNA: TGTGCCAGCAGTGCAACTAGCGGGAGCACCGGGGAGCTGTTTTTT
CDR3: CASSATSGSTGELFF
V: TRBV2
size: many
J: TRBJ2-2
D: TRBD2

DNA: TGTGCCAGCACCGTAAAAGAGGGCTCCTACGAGCAGTACTTC
CDR3: CASTVKEGSYEQYF
V: TRBV6-1
size: NA
J: TRBJ2-7
D: NA

DNA: TGTGCCAGCACCACTCCGGGACTAGCGGGACCGCCCACAGATACGCAGTATTTT
CDR3: CASTTPGLAGPPTDTQYF
V: TRBV28
size: NA
J: TRBJ2-3
D: TRBD2

DNA: TGTGCCAGCAGTCCAAGACTAGCGGGAGGGGGAAATGAGCAGTTCTTC
CDR3: CASSPRLAGGGNEQFF
V: TRBV12-3/TRBV12-4
size: many
J: TRBJ2-1
D: TRBD2

DNA: TGTGCCAGCAGCTTAGGCCCGCCGTACTTC
CDR3: CASSLGPPYF
V: TRBV7-9
size: few
J: TRBJ2-7
D: NA

DNA: TGTGCCAGCAGTTTGTGGGACCGGGAGACCCAGTACTTC
CDR3: CASSLWDRETQYF
V: TRBV12-3/TRBV12-4
size: many
J: TRBJ2-5
D: NA

DNA: TGTGCCAGCAGCCAAGATGGGACTGAAGCTTTCTTT
CDR3: CASSQDGTEAFF
V: TRBV3-1
size: many
J: TRBJ1-1
D: NA

DNA: TGTGCCAGCAGCCTAGCGGAAAGCTACAATGAGCAGTTCTTC
CDR3: CASSLAESYNEQFF
V: TRBV7-8
size: few
J: TRBJ2-1
D: TRBD2

DNA: TGCGCCAGCAGCCTGGGAGTCTCGGCACACGAGCAGTACTTC
CDR3: CASSLGVSAHEQYF
V: TRBV5-1
size: many
J: TRBJ2-7
D: NA

DNA: TGTGCCAGCAGTTACGCGGGAGGGGGCACAGATACGCAGTATTTT
CDR3: CASSYAGGGTDTQYF
V: TRBV6-6
size: many
J: TRBJ2-3
D: TRBD2

DNA: TGTGCCAGCAACTCAGGGTCTTCGGGGAATGAAAAACTGTTTTTT
CDR3: CASNSGSSGNEKLFF
V: TRBV7-2
size: NA
J: TRBJ1-4
D: NA

DNA: TGTGCCAGCAGCCCCCTAGCGGGAGGCCTTCTGGGTGGGCAGTACTTC
CDR3: CASSPLAGGLLGGQYF
V: TRBV12-3/TRBV12-4
size: many
J: TRBJ2-7
D: TRBD2

DNA: TGCAGCGTTGGGGGTGGGATAAACTATGGCTACACCTTC
CDR3: CSVGGGINYGYTF
V: TRBV29-1
size: few
J: TRBJ1-2
D: NA

DNA: TGTGCCAGCAGCCAAAAGGGATGGACTAGCGAGTTCAATGAGCAGTTCTTC
CDR3: CASSQKGWTSEFNEQFF
V: TRBV14
size: NA
J: TRBJ2-1
D: TRBD2